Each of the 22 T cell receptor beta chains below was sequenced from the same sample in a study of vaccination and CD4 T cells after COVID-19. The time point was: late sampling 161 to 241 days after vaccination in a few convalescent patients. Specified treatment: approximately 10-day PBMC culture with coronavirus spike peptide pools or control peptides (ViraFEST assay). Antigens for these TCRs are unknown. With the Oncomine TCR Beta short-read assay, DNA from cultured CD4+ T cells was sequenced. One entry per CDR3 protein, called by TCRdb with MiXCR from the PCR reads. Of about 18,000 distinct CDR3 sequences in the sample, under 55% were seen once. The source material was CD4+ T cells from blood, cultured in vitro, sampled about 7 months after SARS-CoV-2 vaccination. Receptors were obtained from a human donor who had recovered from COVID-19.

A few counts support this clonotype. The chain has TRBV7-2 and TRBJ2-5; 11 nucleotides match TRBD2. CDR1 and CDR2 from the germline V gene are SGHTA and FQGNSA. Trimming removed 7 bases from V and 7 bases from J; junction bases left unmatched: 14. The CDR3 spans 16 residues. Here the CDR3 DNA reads TGTGCCAGCAACCCGCCCGGGACTAGCGGAACGGGGACCCAGTACTTC. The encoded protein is CASNPPGTSGTGTQYF.

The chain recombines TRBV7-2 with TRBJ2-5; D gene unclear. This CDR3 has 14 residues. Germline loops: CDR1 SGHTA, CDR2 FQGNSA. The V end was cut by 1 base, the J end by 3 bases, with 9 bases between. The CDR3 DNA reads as TGTGCCAGCAGCTTAGTGGCAGCCGAAGAGACCCAGTACTTC. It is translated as CASSLVAAEETQYF.

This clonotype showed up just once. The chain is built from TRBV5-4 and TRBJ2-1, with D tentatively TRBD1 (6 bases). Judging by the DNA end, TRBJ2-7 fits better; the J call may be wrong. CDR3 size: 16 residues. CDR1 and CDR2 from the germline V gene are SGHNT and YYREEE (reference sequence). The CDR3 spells CASSWGPGQVSYEQYF. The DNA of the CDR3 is TGTGCCAGCAGCTGGGGGCCGGGACAAGTTTCCTACGAGCAGTACTTC.

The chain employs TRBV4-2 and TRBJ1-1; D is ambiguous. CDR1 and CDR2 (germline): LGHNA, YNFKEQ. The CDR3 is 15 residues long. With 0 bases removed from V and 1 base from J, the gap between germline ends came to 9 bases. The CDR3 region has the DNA TGTGCCAGCAGCCAAGATCGGGTCCGGAACACTGAAGCTTTCTTT. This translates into CASSQDRVRNTEAFF.

CDR3 DNA sequence: TGTGCCAGTGCAAGAACAGATCTCTACGAGCAGTACTTC. Protein: CASARTDLYEQYF. The J gene is TRBJ2-7, the V gene TRBV19; D gene uncertain. Germline CDR1 and CDR2: LNHDA and SQIVND (reference sequence). V was clipped by 8 bases and J by 3 bases, with 14 bases between them. The CDR3 loop spans 13 amino acids.

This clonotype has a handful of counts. The CDR3, as DNA: TGTGCCAGCAGCTTAGGGACAGGGGGATCCGAGACCCAGTACTTC. Residues: CASSLGTGGSETQYF. The chain combines TRBV11-2 with TRBJ2-5; 10 nucleotides align to TRBD1. V lost 1 base, J lost 5 bases, and 4 bases stayed unmatched. The CDR3 loop spans 15 amino acids. CDR1 SGHAT and CDR2 FQNNGV come from the germline V gene.

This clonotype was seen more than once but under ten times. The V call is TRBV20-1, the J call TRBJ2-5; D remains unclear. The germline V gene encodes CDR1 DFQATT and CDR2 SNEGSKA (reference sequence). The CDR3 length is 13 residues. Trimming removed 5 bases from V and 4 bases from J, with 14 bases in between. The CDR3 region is CSADPAVGETQYF. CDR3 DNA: TGCAGTGCTGACCCGGCAGTTGGAGAGACCCAGTACTTC.

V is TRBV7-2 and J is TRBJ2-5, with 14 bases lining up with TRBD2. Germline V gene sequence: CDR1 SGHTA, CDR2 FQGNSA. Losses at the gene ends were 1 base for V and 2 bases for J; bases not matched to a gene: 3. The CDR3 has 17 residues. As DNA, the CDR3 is TGTGCCAGCAGCTTAGTCGGGACTAGCGGGAGTCAAGAGACCCAGTACTTC. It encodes CASSLVGTSGSQETQYF.

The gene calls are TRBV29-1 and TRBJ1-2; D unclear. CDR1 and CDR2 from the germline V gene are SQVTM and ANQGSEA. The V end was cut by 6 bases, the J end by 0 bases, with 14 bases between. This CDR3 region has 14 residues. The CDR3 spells CSVGDPAANYGYTF. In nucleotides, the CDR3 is TGCAGCGTAGGTGATCCCGCAGCTAACTATGGCTACACCTTC.

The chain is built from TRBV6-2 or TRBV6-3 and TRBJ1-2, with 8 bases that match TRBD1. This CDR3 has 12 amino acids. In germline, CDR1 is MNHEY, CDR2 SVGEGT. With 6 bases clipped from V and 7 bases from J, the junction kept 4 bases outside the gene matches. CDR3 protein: CASRRTGFGYTF. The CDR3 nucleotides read TGTGCCAGCAGGAGGACAGGGTTTGGCTACACCTTC.

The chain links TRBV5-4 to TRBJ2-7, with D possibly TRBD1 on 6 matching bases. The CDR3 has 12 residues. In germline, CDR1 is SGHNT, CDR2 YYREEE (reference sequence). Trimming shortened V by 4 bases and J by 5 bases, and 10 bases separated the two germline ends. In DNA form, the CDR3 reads TGTGCCAGCAGCCATACAGGGCACGAGCAGTACTTC. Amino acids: CASSHTGHEQYF.

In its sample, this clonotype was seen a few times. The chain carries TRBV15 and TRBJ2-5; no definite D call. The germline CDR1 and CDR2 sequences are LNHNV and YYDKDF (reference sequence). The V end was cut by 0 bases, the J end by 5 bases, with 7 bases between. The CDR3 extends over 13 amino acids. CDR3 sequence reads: CATSRDVGETQYF. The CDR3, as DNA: TGTGCCACCAGCAGAGATGTTGGGGAGACCCAGTACTTC.

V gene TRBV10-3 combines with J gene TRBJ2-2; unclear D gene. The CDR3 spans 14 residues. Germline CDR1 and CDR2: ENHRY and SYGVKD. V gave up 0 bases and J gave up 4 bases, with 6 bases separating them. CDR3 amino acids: CAISESTGTGELFF. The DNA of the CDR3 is TGTGCCATCAGTGAGTCGACGGGCACCGGGGAGCTGTTTTTT.

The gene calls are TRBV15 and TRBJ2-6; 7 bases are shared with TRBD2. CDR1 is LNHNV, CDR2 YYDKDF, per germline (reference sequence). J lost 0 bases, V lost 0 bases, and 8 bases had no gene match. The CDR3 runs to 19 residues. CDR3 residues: CATSRDLGGGTSGANVLTF. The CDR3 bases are TGTGCCACCAGCAGAGATCTTGGGGGGGGGACCTCTGGGGCCAACGTCCTGACTTTC.

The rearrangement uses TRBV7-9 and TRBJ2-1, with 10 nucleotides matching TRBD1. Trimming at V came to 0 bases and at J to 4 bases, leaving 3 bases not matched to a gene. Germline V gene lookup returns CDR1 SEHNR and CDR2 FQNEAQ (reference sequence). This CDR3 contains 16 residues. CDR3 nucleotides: TGTGCCAGCAGCTTAGCTTGGACAGGGGGGTACAATGAGCAGTTCTTC. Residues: CASSLAWTGGYNEQFF. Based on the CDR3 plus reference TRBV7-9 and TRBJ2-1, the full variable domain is DTGVSQNPRHKITKRGQNVTFRCDPISEHNRLYWYRQTLGQGPEFLTYFQNEAQLEKSRLLSDRFSAERPKGSFSTLEIQRTEQGDSAMYLCASSLAWTGGYNEQFFGPGTRLTVL.

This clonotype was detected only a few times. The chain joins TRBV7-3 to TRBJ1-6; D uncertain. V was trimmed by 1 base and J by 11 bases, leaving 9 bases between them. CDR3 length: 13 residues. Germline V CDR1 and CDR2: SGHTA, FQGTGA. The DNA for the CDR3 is TGTGCCAGCAGCTTAATGTCCCGGACACCCCTCCACTTT. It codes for CASSLMSRTPLHF. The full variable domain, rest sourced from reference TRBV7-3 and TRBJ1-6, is GAGVSQTPSNKVTEKGKYVELRCDPISGHTALYWYRQSLGQGPEFLIYFQGTGAADDSGLPNDRFFAVRPEGSVSTLKIQRTERGDSAVYLCASSLMSRTPLHFGNGTRLTVT.

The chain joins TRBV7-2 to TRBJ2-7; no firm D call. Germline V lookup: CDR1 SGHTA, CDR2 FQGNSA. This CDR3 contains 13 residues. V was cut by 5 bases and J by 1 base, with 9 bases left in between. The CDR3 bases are TGTGCCAGCAGCCAGAGACAATCCTACGAGCAGTACTTC. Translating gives CASSQRQSYEQYF.

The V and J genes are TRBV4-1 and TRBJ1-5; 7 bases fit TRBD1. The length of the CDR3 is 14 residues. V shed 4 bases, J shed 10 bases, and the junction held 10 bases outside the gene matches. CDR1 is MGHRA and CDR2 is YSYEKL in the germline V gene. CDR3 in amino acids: CASSLTTGSEPQHF. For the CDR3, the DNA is TGCGCCAGCAGCCTAACGACAGGGTCTGAACCCCAGCATTTT.

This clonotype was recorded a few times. This CDR3 reads CSAILPTTDTQYF. The CDR3 DNA sequence: TGCAGTGCCATCCTCCCCACCACAGATACGCAGTATTTT. This chain connects TRBV20-1 to TRBJ2-3; no clear D gene. Per the germline V gene, CDR1 is DFQATT and CDR2 is SNEGSKA (reference sequence). Deletions cut 6 bases from V and 2 bases from J, with 12 bases between. The CDR3 is 13 residues long.

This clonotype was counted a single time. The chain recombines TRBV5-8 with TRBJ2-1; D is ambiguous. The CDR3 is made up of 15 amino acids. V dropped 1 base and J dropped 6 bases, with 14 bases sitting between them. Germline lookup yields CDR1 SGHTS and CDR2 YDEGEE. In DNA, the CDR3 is TGTGCCAGCAGCTTGTTAGAGGTGTGGGCCAATGAGCAGTTCTTC. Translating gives CASSLLEVWANEQFF.

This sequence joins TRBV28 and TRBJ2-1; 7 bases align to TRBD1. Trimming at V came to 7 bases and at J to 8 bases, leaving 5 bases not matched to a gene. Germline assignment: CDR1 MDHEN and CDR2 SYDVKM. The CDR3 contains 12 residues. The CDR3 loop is CASIDRVHEQFF. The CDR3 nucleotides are TGTGCCAGCATCGACAGGGTACATGAGCAGTTCTTC.

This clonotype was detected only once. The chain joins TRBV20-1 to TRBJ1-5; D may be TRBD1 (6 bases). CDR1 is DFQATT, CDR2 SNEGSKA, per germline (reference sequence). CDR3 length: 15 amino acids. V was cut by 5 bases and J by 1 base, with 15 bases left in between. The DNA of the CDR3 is TGCAGTGCTCTGGGGGCGGGCGGGAGCAATCAGCCCCAGCATTTT. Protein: CSALGAGGSNQPQHF.